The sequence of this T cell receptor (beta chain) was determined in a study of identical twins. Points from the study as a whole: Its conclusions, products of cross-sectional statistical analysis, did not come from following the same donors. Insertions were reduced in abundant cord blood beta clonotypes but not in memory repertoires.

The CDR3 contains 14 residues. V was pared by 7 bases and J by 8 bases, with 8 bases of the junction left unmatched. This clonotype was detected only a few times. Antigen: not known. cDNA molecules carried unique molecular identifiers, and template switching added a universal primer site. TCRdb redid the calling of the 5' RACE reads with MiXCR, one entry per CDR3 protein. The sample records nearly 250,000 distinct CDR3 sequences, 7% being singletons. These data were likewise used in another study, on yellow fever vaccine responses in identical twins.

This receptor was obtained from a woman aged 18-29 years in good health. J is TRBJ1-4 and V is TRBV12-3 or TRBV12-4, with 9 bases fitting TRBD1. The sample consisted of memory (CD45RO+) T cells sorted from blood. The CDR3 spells CASTRQGVLEKLFF. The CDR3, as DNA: TGTGCCAGCACCCGACAGGGGGTTTTGGAAAAACTGTTTTTT.